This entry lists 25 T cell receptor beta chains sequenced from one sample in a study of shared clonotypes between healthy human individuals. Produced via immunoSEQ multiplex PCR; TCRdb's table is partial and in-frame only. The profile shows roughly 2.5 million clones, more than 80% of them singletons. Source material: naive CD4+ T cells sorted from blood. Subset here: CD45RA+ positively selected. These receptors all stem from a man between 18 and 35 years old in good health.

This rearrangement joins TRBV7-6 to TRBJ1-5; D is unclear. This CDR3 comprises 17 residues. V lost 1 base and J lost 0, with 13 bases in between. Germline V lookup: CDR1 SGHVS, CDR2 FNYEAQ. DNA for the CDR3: TGTGCCAGCAGCTTAGGTCCCAGCTCCATTAGCAATCAGCCCCAGCATTTT. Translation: CASSLGPSSISNQPQHF.

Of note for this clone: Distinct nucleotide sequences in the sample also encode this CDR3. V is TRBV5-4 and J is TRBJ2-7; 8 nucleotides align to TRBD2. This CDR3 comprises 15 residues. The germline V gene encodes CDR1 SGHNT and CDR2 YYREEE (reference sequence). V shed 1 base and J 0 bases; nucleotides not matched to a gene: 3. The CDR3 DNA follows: TGTGCCAGCAGCTTGACTAGCGGCAGCTCCTACGAGCAGTACTTC. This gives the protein CASSLTSGSSYEQYF. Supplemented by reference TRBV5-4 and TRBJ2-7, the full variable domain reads ETGVTQSPTHLIKTRGQQVTLRCSSQSGHNTVSWYQQALGQGPQFIFQYYREEENGRGNFPPRFSGLQFPNYSSELNVNALELDDSALYLCASSLTSGSSYEQYFGPGTRLTVT.

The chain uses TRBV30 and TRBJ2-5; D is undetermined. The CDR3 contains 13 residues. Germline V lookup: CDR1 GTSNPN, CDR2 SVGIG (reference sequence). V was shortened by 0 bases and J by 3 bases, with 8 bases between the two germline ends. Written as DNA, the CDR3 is TGTGCCTGGAGTGTACGGGTGAAAGAGACCCAGTACTTC. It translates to CAWSVRVKETQYF.

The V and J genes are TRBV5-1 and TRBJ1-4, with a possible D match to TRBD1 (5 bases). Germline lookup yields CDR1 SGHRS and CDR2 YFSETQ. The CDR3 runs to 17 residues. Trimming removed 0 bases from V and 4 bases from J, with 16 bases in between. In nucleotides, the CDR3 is TGCGCCAGCAGCTTGGGAGGGGCCCCCAATGGTAATGAAAAACTGTTTTTT. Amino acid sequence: CASSLGGAPNGNEKLFF.

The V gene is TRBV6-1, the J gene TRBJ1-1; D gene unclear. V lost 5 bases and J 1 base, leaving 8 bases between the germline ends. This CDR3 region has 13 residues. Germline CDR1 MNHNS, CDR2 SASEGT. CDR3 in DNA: TGTGCCAGCAGTATCCAAGAGAACACTGAAGCTTTCTTT. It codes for CASSIQENTEAFF.

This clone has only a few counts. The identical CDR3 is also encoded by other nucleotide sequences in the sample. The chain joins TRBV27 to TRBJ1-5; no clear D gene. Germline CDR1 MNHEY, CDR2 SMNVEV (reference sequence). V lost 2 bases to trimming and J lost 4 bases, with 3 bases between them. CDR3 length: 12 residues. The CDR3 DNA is TGTGCCAGCAGTTTAGGTAATCAGCCCCAGCATTTT. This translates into CASSLGNQPQHF.

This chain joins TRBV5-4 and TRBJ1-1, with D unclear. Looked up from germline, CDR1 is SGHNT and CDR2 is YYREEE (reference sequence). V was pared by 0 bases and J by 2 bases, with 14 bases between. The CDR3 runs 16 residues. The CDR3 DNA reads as TGTGCCAGCAGCTTGGAAGGGCTTCCATCTAACACTGAAGCTTTCTTT. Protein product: CASSLEGLPSNTEAFF.

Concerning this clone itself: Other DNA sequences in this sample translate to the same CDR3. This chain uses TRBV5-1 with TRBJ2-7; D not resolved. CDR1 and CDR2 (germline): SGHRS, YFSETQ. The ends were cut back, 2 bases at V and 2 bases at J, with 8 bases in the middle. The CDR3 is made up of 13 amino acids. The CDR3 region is CASSLDGPYEQYF. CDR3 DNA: TGCGCCAGCAGCTTAGATGGGCCCTACGAGCAGTACTTC. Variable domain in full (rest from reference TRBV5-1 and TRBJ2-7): KAGVTQTPRYLIKTRGQQVTLSCSPISGHRSVSWYQQTPGQGLQFLFEYFSETQRNKGNFPGRFSGRQFSNSRSEMNVSTLELGDSALYLCASSLDGPYEQYFGPGTRLTVT.

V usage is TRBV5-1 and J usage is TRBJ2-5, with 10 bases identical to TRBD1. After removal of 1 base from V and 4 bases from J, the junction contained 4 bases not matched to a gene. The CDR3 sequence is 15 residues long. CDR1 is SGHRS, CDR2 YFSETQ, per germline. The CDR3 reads CASSLRTGGRETQYF. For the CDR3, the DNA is TGCGCCAGCAGCTTGAGGACAGGGGGACGAGAGACCCAGTACTTC.

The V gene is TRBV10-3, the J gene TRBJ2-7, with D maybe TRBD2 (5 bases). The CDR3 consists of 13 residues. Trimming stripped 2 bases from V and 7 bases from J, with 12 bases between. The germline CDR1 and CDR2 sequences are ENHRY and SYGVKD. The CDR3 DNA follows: TGTGCCATCAGTGAGATGGACCGAGGGGAGCAGTACTTC. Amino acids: CAISEMDRGEQYF.

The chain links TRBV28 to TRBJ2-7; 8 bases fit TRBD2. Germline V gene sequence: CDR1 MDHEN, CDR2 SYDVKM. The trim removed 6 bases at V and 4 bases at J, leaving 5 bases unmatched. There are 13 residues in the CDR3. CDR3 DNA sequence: TGTGCCAGCAGATCGGGGGGGAATTACGAGCAGTACTTC. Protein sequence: CASRSGGNYEQYF.

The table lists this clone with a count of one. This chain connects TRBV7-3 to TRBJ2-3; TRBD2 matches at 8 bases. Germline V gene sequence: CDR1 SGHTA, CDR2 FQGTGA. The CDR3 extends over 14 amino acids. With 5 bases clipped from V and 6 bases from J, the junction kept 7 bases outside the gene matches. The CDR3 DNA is TGTGCCAGCAGCCCAGGACTAGCAGGGGATACGCAGTATTTT. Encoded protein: CASSPGLAGDTQYF.

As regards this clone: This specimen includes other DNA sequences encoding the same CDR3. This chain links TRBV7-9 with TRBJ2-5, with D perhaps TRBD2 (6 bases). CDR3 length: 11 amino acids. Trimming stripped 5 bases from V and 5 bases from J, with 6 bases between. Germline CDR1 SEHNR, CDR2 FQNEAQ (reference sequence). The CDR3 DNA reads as TGTGCCAGCAGCGGGGGGGAGACCCAGTACTTC. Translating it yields CASSGGETQYF.

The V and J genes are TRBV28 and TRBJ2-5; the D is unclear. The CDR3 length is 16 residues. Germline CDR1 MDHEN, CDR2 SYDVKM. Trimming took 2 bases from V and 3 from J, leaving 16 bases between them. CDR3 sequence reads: CASSLGIKTVEETQYF. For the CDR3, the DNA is TGTGCCAGCAGTTTAGGAATTAAGACGGTAGAAGAGACCCAGTACTTC. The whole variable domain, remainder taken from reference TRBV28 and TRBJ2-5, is DVKVTQSSRYLVKRTGEKVFLECVQDMDHENMFWYRQDPGLGLRLIYFSYDVKMKEKGDIPEGYSVSREKKERFSLILESASTNQTSMYLCASSLGIKTVEETQYFGPGTRLLVL.

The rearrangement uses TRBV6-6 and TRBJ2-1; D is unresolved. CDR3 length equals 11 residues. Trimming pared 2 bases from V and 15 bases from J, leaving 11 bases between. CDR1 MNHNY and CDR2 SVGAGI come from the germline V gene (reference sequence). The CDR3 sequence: CASSYHSPLFF. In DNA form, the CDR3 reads TGTGCCAGCAGTTACCATTCCCCTCTGTTCTTC.

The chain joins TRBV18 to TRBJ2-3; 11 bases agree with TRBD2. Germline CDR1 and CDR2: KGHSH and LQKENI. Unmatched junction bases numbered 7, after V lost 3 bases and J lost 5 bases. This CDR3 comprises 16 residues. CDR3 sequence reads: CASSPVAGGPGDTQYF. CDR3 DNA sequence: TGTGCCAGCTCACCCGTAGCGGGAGGGCCGGGAGATACGCAGTATTTT. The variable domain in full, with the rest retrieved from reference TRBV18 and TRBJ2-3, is NAGVMQNPRHLVRRRGQEARLRCSPMKGHSHVYWYRQLPEEGLKFMVYLQKENIIDESGMPKERFSAEFPKEGPSILRIQQVVRGDSAAYFCASSPVAGGPGDTQYFGPGTRLTVL.

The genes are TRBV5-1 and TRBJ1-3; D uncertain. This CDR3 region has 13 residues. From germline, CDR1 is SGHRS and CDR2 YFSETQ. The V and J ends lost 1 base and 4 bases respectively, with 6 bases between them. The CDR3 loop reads CASSLNQGNTIYF. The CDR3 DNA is TGCGCCAGCAGCTTGAACCAGGGAAACACCATATATTTT.

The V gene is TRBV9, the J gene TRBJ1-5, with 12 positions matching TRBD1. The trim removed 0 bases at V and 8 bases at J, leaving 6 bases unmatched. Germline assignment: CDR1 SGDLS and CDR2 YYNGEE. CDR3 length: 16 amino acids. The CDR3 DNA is TGTGCCAGCAGCGTAGGAAGAGGGACAGGGGGCGAGCCCCAGCATTTT. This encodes CASSVGRGTGGEPQHF.

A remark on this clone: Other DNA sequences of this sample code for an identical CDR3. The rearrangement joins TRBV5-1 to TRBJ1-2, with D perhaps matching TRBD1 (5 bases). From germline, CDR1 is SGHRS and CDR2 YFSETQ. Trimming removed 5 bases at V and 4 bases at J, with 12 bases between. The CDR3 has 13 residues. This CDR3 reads CASSLGTVYGYTF. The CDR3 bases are TGCGCCAGCAGTCTTGGGACCGTCTATGGCTACACCTTC.

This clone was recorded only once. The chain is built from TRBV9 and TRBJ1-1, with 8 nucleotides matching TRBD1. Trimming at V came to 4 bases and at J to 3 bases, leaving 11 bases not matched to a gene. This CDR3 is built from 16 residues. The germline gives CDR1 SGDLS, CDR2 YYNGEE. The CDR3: CASSPQGDRSDTEAFF. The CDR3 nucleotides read TGTGCCAGCAGCCCCCAAGGGGACAGGTCGGACACTGAAGCTTTCTTT.

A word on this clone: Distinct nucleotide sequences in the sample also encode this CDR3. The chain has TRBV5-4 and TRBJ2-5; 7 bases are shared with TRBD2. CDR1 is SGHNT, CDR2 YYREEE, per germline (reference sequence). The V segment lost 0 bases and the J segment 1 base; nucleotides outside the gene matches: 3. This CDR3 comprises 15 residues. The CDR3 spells CASSLGGGSQETQYF. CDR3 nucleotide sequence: TGTGCCAGCAGCTTGGGGGGGGGTAGCCAAGAGACCCAGTACTTC.

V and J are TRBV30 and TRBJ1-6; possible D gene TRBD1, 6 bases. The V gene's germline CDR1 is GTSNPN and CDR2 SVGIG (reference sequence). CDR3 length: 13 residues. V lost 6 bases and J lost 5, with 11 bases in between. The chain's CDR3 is CACPDRNNSPLHF. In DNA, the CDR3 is TGTGCCTGTCCGGACAGAAATAATTCACCCCTCCACTTT.

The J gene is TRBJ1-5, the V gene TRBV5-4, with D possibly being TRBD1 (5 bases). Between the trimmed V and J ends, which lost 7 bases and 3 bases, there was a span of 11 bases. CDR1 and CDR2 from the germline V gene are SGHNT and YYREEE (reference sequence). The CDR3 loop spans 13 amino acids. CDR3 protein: CASFRQPNQPQHF. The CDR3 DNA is TGTGCCAGCTTCAGACAGCCCAATCAGCCCCAGCATTTT.

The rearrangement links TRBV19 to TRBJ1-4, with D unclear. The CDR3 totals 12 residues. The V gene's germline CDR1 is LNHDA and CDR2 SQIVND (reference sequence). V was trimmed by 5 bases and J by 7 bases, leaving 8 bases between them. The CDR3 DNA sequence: TGTGCCAGTAGTTTCTCCTTTGAAAAACTGTTTTTT. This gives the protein CASSFSFEKLFF.

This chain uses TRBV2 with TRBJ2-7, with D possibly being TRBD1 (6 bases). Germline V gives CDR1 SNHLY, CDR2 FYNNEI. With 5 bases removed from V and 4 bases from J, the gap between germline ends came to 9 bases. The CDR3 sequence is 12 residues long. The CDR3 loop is CASSIDRYEQYF. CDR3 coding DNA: TGTGCCAGCAGTATTGACAGGTACGAGCAGTACTTC. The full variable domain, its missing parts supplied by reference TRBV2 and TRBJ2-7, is EPEVTQTPSHQVTQMGQEVILRCVPISNHLYFYWYRQILGQKVEFLVSFYNNEISEKSEIFDDQFSVERPDGSNFTLKIRSTKLEDSAMYFCASSIDRYEQYFGPGTRLTVT.